This note documents a single TCR beta chain sequence. Its antigen is still unknown. Profiled with immunoSEQ multiplex PCR; TCRdb holds only in-frame clones, not every one. Of approximately 84,000 clones in the sample, approximately 94% were seen once. This sample was included in a study of OX40 agonist ivuxolimab in advanced cancers. Autoimmune disease history or systemic immunosuppression meant exclusion. Whole-study findings and limits: The average count of expanded clones was higher among CD8+ T cells than among CD4+. It was also the case that some nonresponders had low normalized T-cell clonal expansion. Circulating CD4+ and CD8+ T cells showed clonal expansion by week 6 at 0.1 to 3.0 mg/kg.

The CDR3 is made up of 11 amino acids. Trimming removed 6 bases at V and 4 bases at J, with 9 bases between. Germline-derived CDR1 and CDR2 are DFQATT and SNEGSKA (reference sequence). The sequence was obtained from an adult with an advanced solid tumor such as melanoma, head and neck, liver or kidney cancer. V and J are TRBV20-1 and TRBJ1-2, with a tentative D call TRBD1 (5 bases). The material sequenced was CD4+ or CD8+ T cells sorted from blood, taken in a trial of the OX40 agonist ivuxolimab. The CDR3 DNA reads TGCAGTGCCACCGACAGCTATGGCTACACCTTC. Its protein is CSATDSYGYTF.